This entry concerns a single T cell receptor (beta chain). CD45RO-negative CD8 cells positively selected for CCR7 made up the naive population, which excluded terminally differentiated effector memory CD45RA+ cells. Trimming stripped 0 bases from V and 3 bases from J, with 9 bases between. CDR1 and CDR2 (germline): SGHDT, YYEEEE. This CDR3 has 14 amino acids. The data are from a study of shared clonotypes between healthy human individuals. Generated by immunoSEQ multiplex PCR, the TCRdb table keeps only in-frame clones and is missing some. The sample yields more than 2 million clones, approximately 95% seen once.

The chain uses TRBV5-6 and TRBJ2-5; D is uncertain. Sequenced material: naive CD8+ T cells sorted from blood. This clonotype originated in a man aged 18 to 35 in good health. CDR3: CASSLGLLKETQYF. CDR3 in DNA: TGTGCCAGCAGCTTGGGGCTACTAAAAGAGACCCAGTACTTC.